This T cell receptor (beta chain) was retrieved from a study of response to subunit inactivated influenza vaccine. The study, taken as a whole, reports: Each seasonal influenza vaccination, the authors suggested, recruits few new T cells.

The CDR3 loop spans 15 amino acids. With 0 bases removed from V and 3 bases from J, the gap between germline ends came to 12 bases. Germline V gene sequence: CDR1 LGHNA, CDR2 YSLEER. TCRdb independently ran MiXCR on the RT-PCR reads; one entry per CDR3 protein. This sample carries 650,000 to 700,000 distinct CDR3 sequences, around 16% of them seen once, and the ten largest clones take roughly 12%. Notes on this clonotype: What it binds is unknown.

V gene TRBV4-3 combines with J gene TRBJ2-7; D call uncertain. Sequenced here: PBMCs from blood, sampled 11 to 12 days after vaccination. This sequence originates from a man aged 50 to 59 who received an inactivated influenza vaccine. The CDR3 protein is CASSQDFVGHYEQYF. The CDR3 DNA reads as TGCGCCAGCAGCCAAGATTTCGTAGGGCACTACGAGCAGTACTTC.